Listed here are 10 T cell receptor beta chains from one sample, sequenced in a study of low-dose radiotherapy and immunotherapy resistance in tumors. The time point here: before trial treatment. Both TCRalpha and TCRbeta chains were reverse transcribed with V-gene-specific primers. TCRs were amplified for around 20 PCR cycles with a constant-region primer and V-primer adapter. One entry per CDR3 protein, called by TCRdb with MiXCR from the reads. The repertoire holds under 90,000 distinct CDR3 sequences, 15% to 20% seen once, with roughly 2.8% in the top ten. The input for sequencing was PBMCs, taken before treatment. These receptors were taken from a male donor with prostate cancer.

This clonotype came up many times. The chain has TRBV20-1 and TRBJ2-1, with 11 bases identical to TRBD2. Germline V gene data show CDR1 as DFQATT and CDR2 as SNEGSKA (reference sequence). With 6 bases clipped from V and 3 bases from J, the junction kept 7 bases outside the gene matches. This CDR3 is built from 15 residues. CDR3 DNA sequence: TGCAGTGCGGACCCCGGGACTAGCGGCTACAATGAGCAGTTCTTC. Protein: CSADPGTSGYNEQFF.

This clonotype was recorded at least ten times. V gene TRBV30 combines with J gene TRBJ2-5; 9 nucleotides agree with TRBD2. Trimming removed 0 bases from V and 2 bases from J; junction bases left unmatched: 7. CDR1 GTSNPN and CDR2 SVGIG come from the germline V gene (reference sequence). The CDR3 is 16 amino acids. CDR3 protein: CAWSVKLAGIQETQYF. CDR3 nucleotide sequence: TGTGCCTGGAGTGTAAAGCTAGCGGGGATTCAAGAGACCCAGTACTTC. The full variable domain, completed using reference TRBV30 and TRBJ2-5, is SQTIHQWPATLVQPVGSPLSLECTVEGTSNPNLYWYRQAAGRGLQLLFYSVGIGQISSEVPQNLSASRPQDRQFILSSKKLLLSDSGFYLCAWSVKLAGIQETQYFGPGTRLLVL.

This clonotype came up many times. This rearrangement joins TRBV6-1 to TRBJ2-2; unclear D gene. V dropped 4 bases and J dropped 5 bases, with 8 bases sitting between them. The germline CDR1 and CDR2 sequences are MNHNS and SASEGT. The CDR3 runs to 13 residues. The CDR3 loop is CASSAQWTGELFF. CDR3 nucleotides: TGTGCCAGCAGTGCCCAGTGGACCGGGGAGCTGTTTTTT.

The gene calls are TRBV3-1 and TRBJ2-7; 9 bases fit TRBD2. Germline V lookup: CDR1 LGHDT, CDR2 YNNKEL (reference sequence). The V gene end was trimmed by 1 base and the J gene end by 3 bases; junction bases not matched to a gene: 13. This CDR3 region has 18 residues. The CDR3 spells CASSQAGAGGPGVYEQYF. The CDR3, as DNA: TGTGCCAGCAGCCAAGCCGGAGCGGGGGGCCCGGGGGTCTACGAGCAGTACTTC.

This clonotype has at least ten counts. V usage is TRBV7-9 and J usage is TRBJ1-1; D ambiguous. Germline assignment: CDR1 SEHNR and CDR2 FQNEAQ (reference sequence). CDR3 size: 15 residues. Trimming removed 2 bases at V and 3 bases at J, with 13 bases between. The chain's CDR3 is CASSLSLGYDTEAFF. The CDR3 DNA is TGTGCCAGCAGCTTAAGTCTGGGTTACGACACTGAAGCTTTCTTT. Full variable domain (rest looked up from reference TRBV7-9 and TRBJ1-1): DTGVSQNPRHKITKRGQNVTFRCDPISEHNRLYWYRQTLGQGPEFLTYFQNEAQLEKSRLLSDRFSAERPKGSFSTLEIQRTEQGDSAMYLCASSLSLGYDTEAFFGQGTRLTVV.

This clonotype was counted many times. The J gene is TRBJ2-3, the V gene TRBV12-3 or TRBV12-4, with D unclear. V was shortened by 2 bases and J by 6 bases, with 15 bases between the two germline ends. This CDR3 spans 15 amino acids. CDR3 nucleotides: TGTGCCAGCAGTTTATTAGCTACCCCCTCTGATACGCAGTATTTT. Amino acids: CASSLLATPSDTQYF.

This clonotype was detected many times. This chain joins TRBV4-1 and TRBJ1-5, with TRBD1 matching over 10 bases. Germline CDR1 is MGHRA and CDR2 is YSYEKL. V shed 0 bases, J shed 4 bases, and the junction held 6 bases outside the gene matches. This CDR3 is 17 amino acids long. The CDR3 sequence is CASSQEGTGARNQPQHF. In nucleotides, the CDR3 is TGCGCCAGCAGCCAAGAAGGGACAGGGGCCCGGAATCAGCCCCAGCATTTT.

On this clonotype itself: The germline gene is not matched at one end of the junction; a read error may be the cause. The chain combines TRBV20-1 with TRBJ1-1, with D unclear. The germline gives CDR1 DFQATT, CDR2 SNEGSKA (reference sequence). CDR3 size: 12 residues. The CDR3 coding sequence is TGCAGTGCCAATCCAAGGAGTGCTGAAGCTCTCTTT. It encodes CSANPRSAEALF.

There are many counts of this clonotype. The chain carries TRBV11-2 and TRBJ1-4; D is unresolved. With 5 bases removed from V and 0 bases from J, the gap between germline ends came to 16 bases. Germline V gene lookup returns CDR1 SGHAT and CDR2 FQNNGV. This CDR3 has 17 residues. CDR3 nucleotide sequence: TGTGCCAGCAGCCGGTCAGCGGGCGGTGCAACTAATGAAAAACTGTTTTTT. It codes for CASSRSAGGATNEKLFF.

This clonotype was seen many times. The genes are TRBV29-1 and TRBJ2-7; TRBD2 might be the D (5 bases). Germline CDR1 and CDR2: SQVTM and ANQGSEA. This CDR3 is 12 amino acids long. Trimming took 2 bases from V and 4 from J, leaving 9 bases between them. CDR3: CSVESAGYEQYF. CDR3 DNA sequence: TGCAGCGTTGAATCTGCGGGTTACGAGCAGTACTTC.